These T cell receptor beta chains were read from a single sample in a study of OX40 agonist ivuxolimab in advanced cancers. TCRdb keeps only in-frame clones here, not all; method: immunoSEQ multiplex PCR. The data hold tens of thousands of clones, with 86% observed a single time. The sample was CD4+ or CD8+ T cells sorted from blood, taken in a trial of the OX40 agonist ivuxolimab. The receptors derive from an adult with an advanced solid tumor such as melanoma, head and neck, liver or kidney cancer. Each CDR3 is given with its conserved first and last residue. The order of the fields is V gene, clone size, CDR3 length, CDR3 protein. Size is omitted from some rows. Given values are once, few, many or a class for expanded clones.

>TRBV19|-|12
CATRDKTYEQYF
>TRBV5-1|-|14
CASRVQTGNYGYTF
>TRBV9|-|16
CASSVGTGGNTGELFF
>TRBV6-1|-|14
CASSERGQGGPLHF
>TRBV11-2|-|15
CASSLAGGREETQYF
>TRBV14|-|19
CASSRKPGQGALISQPQHF
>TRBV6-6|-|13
CATSDRTSFGYTF
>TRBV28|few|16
CASSSRLTGYSYEQYF
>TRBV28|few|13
CASSSTTQSEAFF
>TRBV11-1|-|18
CASSLFQGGMGSYNEQFF
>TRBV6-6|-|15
CASSYGPGPYNEQFF
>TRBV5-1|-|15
CASSSPGQGVHEQYF
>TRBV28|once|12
CASSFSGNTIYF
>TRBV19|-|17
CASSIAEGGDSNQPQHF
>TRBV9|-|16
CASSVAFGEGYNEQFF
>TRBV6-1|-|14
CASTTSGINQPQHF